This TCR beta chain was sequenced for a study of T cells in women clearing cervical HPV infection. TCRdb's table, derived via immunoSEQ multiplex PCR, lists solely in-frame clones and lacks some. The specimen's table records 40,000 to 60,000 clones. All participants had a single incident cervical HPV16 infection, and prevalent HPV16 infections were excluded. Broader study findings: Controls had more TRBV6-7 (0.16%) than cases (roughly 0.11%). Richness differences could reflect unmeasured T-cell content per sample. Repertoire richness, not evenness, was significantly elevated in CIN3+ cases versus controls.

This CDR3 spans 16 amino acids. V lost 2 bases, J lost 0 bases, and 9 bases lay in between. Germline V gene data show CDR1 as SGHRS and CDR2 as YFSETQ. With respect to this clone: Its target is not known. The missing CDR3 end, 3 residues past where the read stops, is filled in from the germline J gene.

The origin of this receptor is a woman between 18 and 70 years old with a cervical HPV16 infection that either progressed to CIN3+ or cleared (not recorded which). Sequencing was performed on blood buffy coat. The chain joins TRBV5-1 to TRBJ1-6; TRBD1 is a possible D gene (6 bases). The CDR3: CASSLTGSSYNSPLHF. CDR3 DNA, as far as it was read: TGCGCCAGCAGCTTAACAGGGAGCTCCTATAATTCACCC.